The 27 T cell receptor beta chains below were found in one sample sequenced in a study of T cell responses to AZD1222 COVID-19 vaccine (dated by TCRdb to the early 2020s). The label giving this sample's time point can be read as: baseline before first vaccination. Receptor amplification or capture employed the immunoSEQ multiplex PCR assay. TCRdb's version of the immuneACCESS table is confined to in-frame rearrangements and falls short of the full clone set. An unresolved V gene accounts for under half of the shortfall where checked; the remainder is of unknown origin. The sample table records roughly 78,000 clones; around four fifths of these occur just once. The leading ten clones occupy 2.9% of the sample. Sequences were derived from peripheral blood, sampled on day 0 of AZD1222 vaccination. These receptors were collected from an adult in good health.

The chain carries TRBV7-2 and TRBJ2-1; D unclear. V lost 4 bases and J lost 4, with 20 bases in between. The CDR3 loop spans 17 amino acids. Germline V lookup: CDR1 SGHTA, CDR2 FQGNSA. Here the CDR3 reads CASSSPSNNLGYNEQFF. CDR3 in DNA: TGTGCCAGCAGCTCCCCCAGCAATAACTTGGGGTACAATGAGCAGTTCTTC.

There are a few counts of this clone. The chain carries TRBV7-2 and TRBJ2-1, with TRBD2 matching over 10 bases. In germline, CDR1 is SGHTA, CDR2 FQGNSA. This CDR3 comprises 15 residues. Trimming removed 1 base from V and 15 bases from J; junction bases left unmatched: 12. The CDR3, as DNA: TGTGCCAGCAGCTTAGATCCGGCTAGCGGGGGTACAGGGTTCTTC. Protein sequence: CASSLDPASGGTGFF.

The J gene is TRBJ1-2, the V gene TRBV11-1; no firm D call. V gave up 1 base and J gave up 1 base, with 7 bases separating them. The CDR3 sequence is 14 residues long. Germline lookup yields CDR1 SGHAT and CDR2 FQDESV (reference sequence). The CDR3 nucleotides read TGTGCCAGCAGCTTAGTTTCAATTAACTATGGCTACACCTTC. This translates into CASSLVSINYGYTF.

J is TRBJ2-6 and V is TRBV14; 8 bases are shared with TRBD1. CDR3 length: 15 amino acids. Per the germline V gene, CDR1 is SGHDN and CDR2 is FVKESK. Trimming at V came to 5 bases and at J to 5 bases, leaving 5 bases not matched to a gene. CDR3 nucleotide sequence: TGTGCCAGCAGCTTCGACAGGGGCTGGGCCAACGTCCTGACTTTC. Translation gives CASSFDRGWANVLTF.

This sequence joins TRBV9 and TRBJ1-2; a possible D gene is TRBD1 (5 bases). V dropped 0 bases and J dropped 8 bases, with 8 bases sitting between them. This CDR3 has 12 residues. Germline V gives CDR1 SGDLS, CDR2 YYNGEE. The CDR3 loop reads CASSVGGFGYTF. The CDR3 DNA reads as TGTGCCAGCAGCGTAGGGGGCTTCGGCTACACCTTC.

This clone appeared a single time. The chain couples TRBV30 to TRBJ1-1; D unclear. The germline gives CDR1 GTSNPN, CDR2 SVGIG (reference sequence). This CDR3 comprises 13 residues. The V and J ends lost 1 base and 8 bases respectively, with 14 bases between them. CDR3 in amino acids: CAWSEDLNGEAFF. The CDR3 DNA reads as TGTGCCTGGAGTGAGGACCTTAACGGGGAAGCTTTCTTT.

The chain recombines TRBV6-5 with TRBJ1-3; no definite D call. CDR3 length: 16 residues. V gave up 0 bases and J gave up 4 bases, with 13 bases separating them. CDR1 is MNHEY and CDR2 is SVGAGI in the germline V gene. In DNA, the CDR3 is TGTGCCAGCAGTTACTCGTGGATCTCATCGGGAAACACCATATATTTT. Amino acid sequence: CASSYSWISSGNTIYF.

The chain employs TRBV6-2 or TRBV6-3 and TRBJ1-4, with D hard to call. With 5 bases removed from V and 2 bases from J, the gap between germline ends came to 15 bases. Germline assignment: CDR1 MNHEY and CDR2 SVGEGT. The CDR3 contains 16 residues. The CDR3 here is CASSPSAGVTNEKLFF. The CDR3 DNA reads as TGTGCCAGCAGTCCCTCGGCCGGGGTGACTAATGAAAAACTGTTTTTT.

This clone was seen a handful of times. The rearrangement joins TRBV4-2 to TRBJ2-2; possible D gene TRBD2, 5 bases. Trimming left V 0 bases short and J 0 bases short, with 11 bases between. The CDR3 is made up of 17 amino acids. Germline V gene data show CDR1 as LGHNA and CDR2 as YNFKEQ. As DNA, the CDR3 is TGTGCCAGCAGCCAAGATATCGACGGGGCGAACACCGGGGAGCTGTTTTTT. It is translated as CASSQDIDGANTGELFF.

The chain carries TRBV19 and TRBJ2-1; 8 bases map to TRBD1. Germline V lookup: CDR1 LNHDA, CDR2 SQIVND (reference sequence). The junction had 5 bases not matched to a gene; V was cut back by 2 bases and J by 8 bases. The CDR3 runs 14 residues. CDR3 DNA: TGTGCCAGTAGTATAACAGGGGGGATGGATGAGCAGTTCTTC. It codes for CASSITGGMDEQFF.

The chain joins TRBV29-1 to TRBJ2-3; 10 bases are shared with TRBD2. Germline trimming cut 8 bases from V and 0 bases from J; bases unmatched to any gene: 17. CDR3 length: 18 residues. Germline CDR1 SQVTM, CDR2 ANQGSEA. CDR3 DNA: TGCAGCCTAACCCGACTGGTAGCGGGAGGCCTAAGCACAGATACGCAGTATTTT. It yields the protein CSLTRLVAGGLSTDTQYF.

V and J are TRBV6-2 or TRBV6-3 and TRBJ1-4; the D gene is possibly TRBD1 (5 bases). CDR3 size: 14 residues. The V gene's germline CDR1 is MNHEY and CDR2 SVGEGT. Deletions cut 6 bases from V and 7 bases from J, with 15 bases between. CDR3 region: CASSHDRWGEKLFF. The CDR3 coding sequence is TGTGCCAGCAGCCACGACAGATGGGGTGAAAAACTGTTTTTT.

V and J are TRBV28 and TRBJ1-1; D unresolved. Trimming stripped 0 bases from V and 1 base from J, with 9 bases between. In germline, CDR1 is MDHEN, CDR2 SYDVKM. CDR3 length: 15 residues. CDR3 DNA sequence: TGTGCCAGCAGTTTATGGCCTGAAGAGAACACTGAAGCTTTCTTT. This codes for CASSLWPEENTEAFF.

The chain is built from TRBV19 and TRBJ2-3; D gene ambiguous. V was clipped by 5 bases and J by 2 bases, with 8 bases between them. The CDR3 is made up of 13 amino acids. Germline CDR1 reads LNHDA; CDR2 reads SQIVND (reference sequence). CDR3 coding DNA: TGTGCCAGTAGTGACGGATACACAGATACGCAGTATTTT. Translated: CASSDGYTDTQYF.

This chain connects TRBV7-8 to TRBJ2-7; 9 bases agree with TRBD1. The CDR3 length is 15 residues. Germline lookup yields CDR1 SGHVS and CDR2 FQNEAQ. V lost 3 bases and J lost 2; bases outside the gene matches: 5. CDR3 amino acids: CASSLGQGQAYEQYF. The CDR3, as DNA: TGTGCCAGCAGCTTGGGACAGGGACAAGCCTACGAGCAGTACTTC.

V is TRBV7-2 and J is TRBJ2-7, with D hard to call. This CDR3 has 15 amino acids. V lost 2 bases to trimming and J lost 3 bases, with 14 bases between them. Germline values: CDR1 SGHTA, CDR2 FQGNSA. The CDR3 loop is CASSLRTGNRYEQYF. CDR3 in DNA: TGTGCCAGCAGCTTAAGAACTGGGAACCGCTACGAGCAGTACTTC. Looking up the rest from reference TRBV7-2 and TRBJ2-7 gives the full variable domain: GAGVSQSPSNKVTEKGKDVELRCDPISGHTALYWYRQSLGQGLEFLIYFQGNSAPDKSGLPSDRFSAERTGGSVSTLTIQRTQQEDSAVYLCASSLRTGNRYEQYFGPGTRLTVT.

Worth noting for this clone: This sample also contains other DNA sequences that code for the same CDR3. CDR3 loop: CASSPSGASGNTIYF. Here the CDR3 DNA reads TGTGCCAGCTCACCTTCAGGGGCCTCTGGAAACACCATATATTTT. The chain carries TRBV18 and TRBJ1-3, with D tentatively TRBD1 (6 bases). The V gene's germline CDR1 is KGHSH and CDR2 LQKENI. V was clipped by 3 bases and J by 0 bases, with 9 bases between them. CDR3 size: 15 residues.

J is TRBJ1-2 and V is TRBV18, with D perhaps matching TRBD1 (6 bases). The V gene lost 3 bases and the J gene lost 4 bases, with 12 bases spanning the gap. Germline V lookup: CDR1 KGHSH, CDR2 LQKENI. The CDR3 is made up of 14 amino acids. The CDR3 spells CASSPSRDIYGYTF. DNA of the CDR3: TGTGCCAGCTCACCGTCCCGGGACATCTATGGCTACACCTTC.

The chain couples TRBV19 to TRBJ1-1, with 7 positions matching TRBD1. Losses at the gene ends were 3 bases for V and 1 base for J; bases not matched to a gene: 2. Germline CDR1 is LNHDA and CDR2 is SQIVND (reference sequence). The CDR3 runs to 14 residues. The CDR3 DNA reads TGTGCCAGTAGTATCGGGACAGAGAACACTGAAGCTTTCTTT. Translated, it gives CASSIGTENTEAFF. The full variable domain, with the rest looked up from reference TRBV19 and TRBJ1-1, is DGGITQSPKYLFRKEGQNVTLSCEQNLNHDAMYWYRQDPGQGLRLIYYSQIVNDFQKGDIAEGYSVSREKKESFPLTVTSAQKNPTAFYLCASSIGTENTEAFFGQGTRLTVV.

The chain is built from TRBV19 and TRBJ2-7; weak D call: TRBD2 (6 bases). The CDR3 consists of 14 residues. V was trimmed by 6 bases and J by 3 bases, leaving 15 bases between them. CDR1 and CDR2 (germline): LNHDA, SQIVND (reference sequence). The CDR3 loop reads CASSWGVSLYEQYF. The CDR3 bases are TGTGCCAGTAGCTGGGGGGTCTCCCTCTACGAGCAGTACTTC.

The rearrangement uses TRBV5-8 and TRBJ1-5, with TRBD1 identical over 9 bases. This CDR3 has 15 residues. V gave up 0 bases and J gave up 5 bases; unmatched junction bases: 3. Germline V gene data show CDR1 as SGHTS and CDR2 as YDEGEE. The CDR3 spells CASSLDGTGYQPQHF. CDR3 nucleotides: TGTGCCAGCAGCTTGGACGGGACAGGGTATCAGCCCCAGCATTTT.

This chain uses TRBV25-1 with TRBJ2-3; tentatively, D is TRBD2 (5 bases). The V and J ends lost 6 bases and 3 bases respectively, with 7 bases between them. CDR3 size: 12 residues. Looked up from germline, CDR1 is MGHDK and CDR2 is SYGVNS. The CDR3 loop is CASSRTTDTQYF. DNA of the CDR3: TGTGCCAGCAGCCGGACTACAGATACGCAGTATTTT.

This chain joins TRBV3-1 (or the pseudogene TRBV3-2) and TRBJ2-3, with 8 nucleotides matching TRBD1. The CDR3 has 15 amino acids. The junction had 5 bases not matched to a gene; V was cut back by 4 bases and J by 2 bases. Germline lookup yields CDR1 LGHDT and CDR2 YNNKEL (reference sequence). The CDR3 loop is CASSPGQVYTDTQYF. DNA for the CDR3: TGTGCCAGCAGCCCGGGACAGGTCTACACAGATACGCAGTATTTT.

The rearrangement uses TRBV19 and TRBJ2-5; D is unresolved. V shed 5 bases and J shed 3 bases, with 13 bases lying between them. This CDR3 is 14 amino acids long. Germline V lookup: CDR1 LNHDA, CDR2 SQIVND (reference sequence). CDR3 nucleotide sequence: TGTGCCAGTAGTCCCGGTTGGTCAGAAGAGACCCAGTACTTC. Translating it yields CASSPGWSEETQYF.

CDR3 DNA: TGTGCCAGCAGTGAATCGGGGCGGAACACTGAAGCTTTCTTT. This translates into CASSESGRNTEAFF. The V call is TRBV6-1, the J call TRBJ1-1; maybe TRBD1 (5 bases). CDR3 size: 14 residues. The V gene's germline CDR1 is MNHNS and CDR2 SASEGT. V lost 2 bases, J lost 1 base, and 8 bases lay in between.

The chain links TRBV19 to TRBJ2-3; 9 nucleotides line up with TRBD1. The CDR3 totals 13 residues. The germline V gene encodes CDR1 LNHDA and CDR2 SQIVND (reference sequence). V lost 6 bases and J lost 3; bases outside the gene matches: 1. The CDR3 DNA sequence: TGTGCCAGTAGCGACAGGGGGACAGATACGCAGTATTTT. This codes for CASSDRGTDTQYF.

The chain has TRBV4-2 and TRBJ1-5; possible D gene TRBD1, 6 bases. With 1 base removed from V and 1 base from J, the gap between germline ends came to 11 bases. In germline, CDR1 is LGHNA, CDR2 YNFKEQ. This CDR3 comprises 16 residues. The CDR3 DNA follows: TGTGCCAGCAGCCAAGGTGCTGGGACAAGCAATCAGCCCCAGCATTTT. This sequence encodes CASSQGAGTSNQPQHF.